This T cell receptor (beta chain) was observed in a study of T cell changes during pregnancy in multiple sclerosis. Clones were read by immunoSEQ multiplex PCR, and TCRdb kept only the in-frame ones, dropping some. Of fewer than 40,000 clones listed, less than 95% are singletons. Per the germline V gene, CDR1 is SGHTA and CDR2 is FQGNSA. The CDR3 length is 12 residues. Trimming shortened V by 5 bases and J by 5 bases, and 9 bases separated the two germline ends. Sequenced here: CD4+ T cells from peripheral blood mononuclear cells, sampled in the first trimester of pregnancy. This receptor was obtained from a female donor in good health, enrolled as a control in a pregnancy study. This chain joins TRBV7-2 and TRBJ2-5; no definite D call. CDR3 loop: CASSLYRETQYF. In DNA form, the CDR3 reads TGTGCCAGCAGCCTTTATCGGGAGACCCAGTACTTC.